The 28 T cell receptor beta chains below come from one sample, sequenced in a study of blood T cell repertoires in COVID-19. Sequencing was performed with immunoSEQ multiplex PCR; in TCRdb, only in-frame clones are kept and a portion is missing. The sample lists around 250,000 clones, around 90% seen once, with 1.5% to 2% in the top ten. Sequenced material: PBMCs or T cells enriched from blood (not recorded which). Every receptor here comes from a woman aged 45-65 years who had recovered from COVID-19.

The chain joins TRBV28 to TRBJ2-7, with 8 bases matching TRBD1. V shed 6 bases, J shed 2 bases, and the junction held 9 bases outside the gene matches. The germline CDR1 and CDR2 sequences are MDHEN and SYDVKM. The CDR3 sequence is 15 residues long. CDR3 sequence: CASSHRTGIPYEQYF. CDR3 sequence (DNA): TGTGCCAGCAGCCACCGGACAGGGATCCCCTACGAGCAGTACTTC. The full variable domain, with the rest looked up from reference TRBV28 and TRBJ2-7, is DVKVTQSSRYLVKRTGEKVFLECVQDMDHENMFWYRQDPGLGLRLIYFSYDVKMKEKGDIPEGYSVSREKKERFSLILESASTNQTSMYLCASSHRTGIPYEQYFGPGTRLTVT.

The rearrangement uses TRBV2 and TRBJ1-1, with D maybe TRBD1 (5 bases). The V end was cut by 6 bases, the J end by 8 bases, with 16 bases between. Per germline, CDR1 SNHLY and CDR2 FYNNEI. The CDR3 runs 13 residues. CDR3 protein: CASRPSQGGEAFF. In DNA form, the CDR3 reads TGTGCCAGCAGGCCATCCCAGGGTGGGGAAGCTTTCTTT.

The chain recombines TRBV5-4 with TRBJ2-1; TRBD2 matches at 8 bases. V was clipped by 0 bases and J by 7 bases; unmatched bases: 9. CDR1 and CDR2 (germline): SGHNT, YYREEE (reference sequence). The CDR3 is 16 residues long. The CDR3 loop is CASSLAGTRTKNEQFF. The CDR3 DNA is TGTGCCAGCAGCTTGGCCGGGACTAGGACGAAAAATGAGCAGTTCTTC.

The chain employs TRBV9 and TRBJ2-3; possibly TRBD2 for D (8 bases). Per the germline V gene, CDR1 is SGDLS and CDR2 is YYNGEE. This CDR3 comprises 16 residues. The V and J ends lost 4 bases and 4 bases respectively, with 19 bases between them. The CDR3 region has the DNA TGTGCCAGCAGCAGACAGGGCCGGCGGGAGGCAGATACGCAGTATTTT. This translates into CASSRQGRREADTQYF.

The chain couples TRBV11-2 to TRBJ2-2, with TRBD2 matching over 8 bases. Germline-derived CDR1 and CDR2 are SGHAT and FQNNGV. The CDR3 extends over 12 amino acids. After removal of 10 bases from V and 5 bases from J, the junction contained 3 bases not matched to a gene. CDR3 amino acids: CATSGRTGELFF. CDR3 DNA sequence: TGTGCCACAAGCGGGAGAACCGGGGAGCTGTTTTTT.

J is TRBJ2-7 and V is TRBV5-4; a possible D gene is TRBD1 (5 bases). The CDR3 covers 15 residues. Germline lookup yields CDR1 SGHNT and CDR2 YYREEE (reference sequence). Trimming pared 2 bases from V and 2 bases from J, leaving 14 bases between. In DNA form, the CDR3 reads TGTGCCAGCAGCTTAGCTATAGGACAAACCTACGAGCAGTACTTC. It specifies CASSLAIGQTYEQYF.

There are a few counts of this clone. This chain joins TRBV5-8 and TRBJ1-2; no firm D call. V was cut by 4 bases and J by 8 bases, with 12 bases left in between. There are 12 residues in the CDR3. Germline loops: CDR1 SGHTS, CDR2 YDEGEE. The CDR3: CASSPFNRGYTF. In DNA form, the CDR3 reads TGTGCCAGCAGCCCCTTCAACCGGGGCTACACCTTC.

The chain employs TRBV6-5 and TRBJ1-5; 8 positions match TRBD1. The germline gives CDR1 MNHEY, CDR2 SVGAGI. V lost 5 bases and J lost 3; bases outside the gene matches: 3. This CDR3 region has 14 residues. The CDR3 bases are TGTGCCAGCAGTAAACAGGGGGACAATCAGCCCCAGCATTTT. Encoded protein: CASSKQGDNQPQHF.

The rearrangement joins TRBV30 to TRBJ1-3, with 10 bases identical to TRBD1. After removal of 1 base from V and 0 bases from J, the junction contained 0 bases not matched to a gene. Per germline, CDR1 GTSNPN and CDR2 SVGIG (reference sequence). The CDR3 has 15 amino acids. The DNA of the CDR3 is TGTGCCTGGAGTGGGGACAGGGGCTCTGGAAACACCATATATTTT. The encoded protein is CAWSGDRGSGNTIYF.

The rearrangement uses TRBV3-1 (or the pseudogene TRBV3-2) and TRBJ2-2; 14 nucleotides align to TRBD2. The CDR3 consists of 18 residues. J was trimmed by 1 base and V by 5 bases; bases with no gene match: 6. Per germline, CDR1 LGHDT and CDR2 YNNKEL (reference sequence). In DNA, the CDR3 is TGTGCCAGCAGCACGGGACTAGCGGGAGTGTTGAACACCGGGGAGCTGTTTTTT. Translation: CASSTGLAGVLNTGELFF.

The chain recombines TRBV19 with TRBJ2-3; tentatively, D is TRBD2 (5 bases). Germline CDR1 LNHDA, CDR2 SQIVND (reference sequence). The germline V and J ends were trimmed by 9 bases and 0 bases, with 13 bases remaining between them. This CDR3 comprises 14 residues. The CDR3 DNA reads TGTGCCAGCGGGCTAGCAGCTAGCACAGATACGCAGTATTTT. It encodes CASGLAASTDTQYF.

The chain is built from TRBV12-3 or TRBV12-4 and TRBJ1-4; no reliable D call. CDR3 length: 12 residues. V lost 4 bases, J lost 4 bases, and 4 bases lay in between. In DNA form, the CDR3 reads TGTGCCAGCAGTTACTTTAATGAAAAACTGTTTTTT. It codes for CASSYFNEKLFF.

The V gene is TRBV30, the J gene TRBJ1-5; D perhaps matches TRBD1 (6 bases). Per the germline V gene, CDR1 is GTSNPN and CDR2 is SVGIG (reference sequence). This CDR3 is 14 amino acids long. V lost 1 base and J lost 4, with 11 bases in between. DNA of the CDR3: TGTGCCTGGAGTGAAGGGGGTAGGAATCAGCCCCAGCATTTT. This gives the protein CAWSEGGRNQPQHF.

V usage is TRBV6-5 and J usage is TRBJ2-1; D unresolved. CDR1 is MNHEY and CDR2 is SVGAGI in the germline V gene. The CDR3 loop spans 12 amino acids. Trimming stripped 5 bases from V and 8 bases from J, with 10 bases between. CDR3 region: CASSIQRDEQFF. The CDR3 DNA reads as TGTGCCAGCAGTATCCAACGGGATGAGCAGTTCTTC.

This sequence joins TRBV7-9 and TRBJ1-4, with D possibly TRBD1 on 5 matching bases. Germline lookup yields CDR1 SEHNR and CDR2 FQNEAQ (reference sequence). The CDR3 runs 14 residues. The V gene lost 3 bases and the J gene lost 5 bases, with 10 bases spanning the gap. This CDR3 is CASSLAGGNEKLFF. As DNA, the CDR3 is TGTGCCAGCAGCTTGGCGGGGGGGAATGAAAAACTGTTTTTT.

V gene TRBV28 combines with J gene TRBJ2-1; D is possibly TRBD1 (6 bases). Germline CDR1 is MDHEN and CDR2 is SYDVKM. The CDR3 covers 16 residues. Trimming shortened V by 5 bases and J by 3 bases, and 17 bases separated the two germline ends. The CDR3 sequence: CASSPRRGGFYNEQFF. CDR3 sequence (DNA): TGTGCCAGCAGTCCCCGTCGAGGGGGATTCTACAATGAGCAGTTCTTC.

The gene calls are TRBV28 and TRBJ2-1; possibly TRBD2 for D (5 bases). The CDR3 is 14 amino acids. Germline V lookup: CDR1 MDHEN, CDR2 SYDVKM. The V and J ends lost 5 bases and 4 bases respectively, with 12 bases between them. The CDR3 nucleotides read TGTGCCAGCAGTGCGATACTAGATTACAATGAGCAGTTCTTC. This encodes CASSAILDYNEQFF.

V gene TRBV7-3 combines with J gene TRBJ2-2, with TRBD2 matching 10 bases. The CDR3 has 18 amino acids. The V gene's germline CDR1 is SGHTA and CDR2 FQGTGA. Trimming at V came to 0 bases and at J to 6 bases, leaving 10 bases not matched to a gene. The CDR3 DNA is TGTGCCAGCAGCTTAACTTTACTAGCGGGATATCCGTCCGGGGAGCTGTTTTTT. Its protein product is CASSLTLLAGYPSGELFF.

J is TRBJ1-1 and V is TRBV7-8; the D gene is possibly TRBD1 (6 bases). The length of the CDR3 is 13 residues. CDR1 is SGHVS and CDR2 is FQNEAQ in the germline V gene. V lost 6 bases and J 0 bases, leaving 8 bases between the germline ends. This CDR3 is CASRPGVNTEAFF. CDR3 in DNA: TGTGCCAGCAGGCCAGGGGTGAACACTGAAGCTTTCTTT.

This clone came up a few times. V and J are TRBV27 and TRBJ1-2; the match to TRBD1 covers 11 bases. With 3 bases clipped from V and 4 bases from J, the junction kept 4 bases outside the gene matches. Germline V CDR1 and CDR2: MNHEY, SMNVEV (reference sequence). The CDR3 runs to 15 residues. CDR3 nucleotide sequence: TGTGCCAGCAGTTTTTCCGGGACAGGGGGCTATGGCTACACCTTC. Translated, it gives CASSFSGTGGYGYTF.

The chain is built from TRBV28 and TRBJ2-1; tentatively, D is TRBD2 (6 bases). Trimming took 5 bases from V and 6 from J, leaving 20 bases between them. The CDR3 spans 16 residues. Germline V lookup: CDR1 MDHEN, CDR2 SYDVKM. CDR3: CASSVIAGLGSNEQFF. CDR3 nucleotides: TGTGCCAGCAGTGTTATTGCGGGATTGGGCTCCAATGAGCAGTTCTTC.

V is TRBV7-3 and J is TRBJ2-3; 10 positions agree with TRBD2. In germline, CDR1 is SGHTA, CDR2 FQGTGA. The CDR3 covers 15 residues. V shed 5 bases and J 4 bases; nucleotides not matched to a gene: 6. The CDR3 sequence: CASSPLAGEADTQYF. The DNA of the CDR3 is TGTGCCAGCAGCCCCCTAGCGGGAGAGGCAGATACGCAGTATTTT.

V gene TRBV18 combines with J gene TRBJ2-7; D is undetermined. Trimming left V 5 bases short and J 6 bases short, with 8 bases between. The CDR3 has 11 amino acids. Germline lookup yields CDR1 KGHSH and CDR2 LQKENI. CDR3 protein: CASSVLSEQYF. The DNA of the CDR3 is TGTGCCAGCTCAGTGTTGAGCGAGCAGTACTTC.

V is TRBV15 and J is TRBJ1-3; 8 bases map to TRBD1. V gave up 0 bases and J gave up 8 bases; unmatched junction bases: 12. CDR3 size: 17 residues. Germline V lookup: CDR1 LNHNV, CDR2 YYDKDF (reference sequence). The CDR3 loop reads CATSRDRRSTGADTIYF. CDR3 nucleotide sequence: TGTGCCACCAGCAGAGATCGGCGTTCGACAGGGGCGGACACCATATATTTT.

The CDR3 DNA reads as TGCAGCGTTGCTACAAGAGGGATGAACACTGAAGCTTTCTTT. Protein: CSVATRGMNTEAFF. This sequence joins TRBV29-1 and TRBJ1-1; D remains unclear. The CDR3 is 14 residues long. The germline V gene has CDR1 SQVTM and CDR2 ANQGSEA. V shed 4 bases and J shed 0 bases, with 12 bases lying between them.

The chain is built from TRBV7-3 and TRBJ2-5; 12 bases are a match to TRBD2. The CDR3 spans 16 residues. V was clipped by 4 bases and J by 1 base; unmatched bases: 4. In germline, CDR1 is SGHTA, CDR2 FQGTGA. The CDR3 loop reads CASSSSGRAFQETQYF. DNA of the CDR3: TGTGCCAGCAGCTCTAGCGGGAGGGCCTTCCAAGAGACCCAGTACTTC.

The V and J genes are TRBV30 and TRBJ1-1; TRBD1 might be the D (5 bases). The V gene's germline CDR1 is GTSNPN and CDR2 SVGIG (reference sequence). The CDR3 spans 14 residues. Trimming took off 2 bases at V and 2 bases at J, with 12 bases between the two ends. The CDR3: CAWSQDRFNTEAFF. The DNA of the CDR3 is TGTGCCTGGAGTCAAGACAGATTCAACACTGAAGCTTTCTTT.

DNA of the CDR3: TGTGCCAGCAGTTATCGGGGTAACGGAAACACCATATATTTT. It codes for CASSYRGNGNTIYF. This chain uses TRBV6-5 with TRBJ1-3; D unclear. Trimming stripped 3 bases from V and 4 bases from J, with 10 bases between. CDR1 is MNHEY, CDR2 SVGAGI, per germline. The CDR3 length is 14 residues.